The entry below describes one T cell receptor beta chain. The sample comes from a study of blood T cell repertoires in COVID-19. The germline gives CDR1 LNHDA, CDR2 SQIVND (reference sequence). The CDR3 extends over 15 amino acids. Trimming shortened V by 1 base and J by 10 bases, and 14 bases separated the two germline ends. The assay was immunoSEQ multiplex PCR, and TCRdb's table has in-frame clones only and misses some. This table has a few hundred thousand clones, approximately 90% appearing once. This TCR came from a man aged 18 to 35 who had recovered from COVID-19. The V and J genes are TRBV19 and TRBJ1-6; D ambiguous. Source material: PBMCs or T cells enriched from blood (not recorded which). The CDR3 here is CASSIGSTYGSPLHF. CDR3 DNA: TGTGCCAGTAGTATAGGCAGCACCTACGGGTCACCCCTCCACTTT. The full variable domain, completed using reference TRBV19 and TRBJ1-6, is DGGITQSPKYLFRKEGQNVTLSCEQNLNHDAMYWYRQDPGQGLRLIYYSQIVNDFQKGDIAEGYSVSREKKESFPLTVTSAQKNPTAFYLCASSIGSTYGSPLHFGNGTRLTVT.